Shown below are 15 T cell receptor beta chains from a single sample sequenced in a study of blood T cell repertoires in COVID-19 (dated by TCRdb to between 2020 and 2021). The library was built by means of the immunoSEQ multiplex PCR assay. The source is immuneACCESS, and TCRdb retained only in-frame sequences with V and J called. Part of the clones is not carried over; for the studies checked, unresolved V genes explain less than half of this, and the remainder is unexplained. For this sample the table gives about 110,000 clones, of which about 90% were detected only once. Approximately 4.4% of the sample goes to the ten largest clones. Input material: peripheral blood. The receptors were gathered from a woman in her forties or fifties with acute or convalescent COVID-19.

This chain joins TRBV28 and TRBJ1-2, with 7 bases identical to TRBD1. Losses at the gene ends were 10 bases for V and 4 bases for J; bases not matched to a gene: 9. The CDR3 contains 13 residues. Germline CDR1 MDHEN, CDR2 SYDVKM. The CDR3 nucleotides are TGTGCCATCCGCAGTAACAGGGGCTATGGCTACACCTTC. Translated, it gives CAIRSNRGYGYTF.

The chain joins TRBV29-1 to TRBJ1-1, with a weak D call TRBD1 (6 bases). The V gene lost 8 bases and the J gene lost 0 bases, with 16 bases spanning the gap. The CDR3 runs 14 residues. Germline V gene sequence: CDR1 SQVTM, CDR2 ANQGSEA. The CDR3 loop reads CSSGGQTMNTEAFF. In DNA, the CDR3 is TGCAGCTCCGGTGGACAGACAATGAACACTGAAGCTTTCTTT.

The CDR3 protein is CASNGRGPYYTF. CDR3 DNA sequence: TGTGCCAGTAACGGCAGGGGGCCCTACTACACCTTC. The rearrangement uses TRBV19 and TRBJ1-2, with TRBD1 identical over 8 bases. Germline CDR1 is LNHDA and CDR2 is SQIVND (reference sequence). The trim removed 7 bases at V and 10 bases at J, leaving 8 bases unmatched. CDR3 length equals 12 residues. Drawing the rest from reference TRBV19 and TRBJ1-2, the complete variable domain is DGGITQSPKYLFRKEGQNVTLSCEQNLNHDAMYWYRQDPGQGLRLIYYSQIVNDFQKGDIAEGYSVSREKKESFPLTVTSAQKNPTAFYLCASNGRGPYYTFGSGTRLTVV.

CDR3 DNA: TGCGCCAGCAGTGATCTCAATTCACCCCTCCACTTT. Its translation is CASSDLNSPLHF. This rearrangement joins TRBV10-1 to TRBJ1-6; D is uncertain. Trimming pared 3 bases from V and 7 bases from J, leaving 4 bases between. Looked up from germline, CDR1 is WNHNN and CDR2 is SYGVQD (reference sequence). This CDR3 region has 12 residues.

The chain is built from TRBV19 and TRBJ2-7; D ambiguous. V was shortened by 3 bases and J by 0 bases, with 6 bases between the two germline ends. Germline V gene lookup returns CDR1 LNHDA and CDR2 SQIVND (reference sequence). The length of the CDR3 is 13 residues. CDR3 in amino acids: CASSMAVSYEQYF. Written as DNA, the CDR3 is TGTGCCAGTAGTATGGCGGTCTCCTACGAGCAGTACTTC.

The chain has TRBV28 and TRBJ2-2, with 8 nucleotides matching TRBD2. The J segment lost 5 bases and the V segment lost 5 bases, leaving 1 base of the junction unmatched. The CDR3 spans 13 residues. The germline gives CDR1 MDHEN, CDR2 SYDVKM. CDR3 coding DNA: TGTGCCAGCAGTCGGGGGGGGACCGGGGAGCTGTTTTTT. It specifies CASSRGGTGELFF.

V usage is TRBV4-1 and J usage is TRBJ2-7, with D hard to call. Looked up from germline, CDR1 is MGHRA and CDR2 is YSYEKL. The CDR3 is made up of 13 amino acids. With 4 bases removed from V and 0 bases from J, the gap between germline ends came to 7 bases. CDR3 DNA sequence: TGCGCCAGCAGCCCCCAGGTCTCCTACGAGCAGTACTTC. Residues: CASSPQVSYEQYF.

The V and J genes are TRBV6-5 and TRBJ2-5; D ambiguous. V was shortened by 2 bases and J by 5 bases, with 6 bases between the two germline ends. CDR1 is MNHEY, CDR2 SVGAGI, per germline. The CDR3 runs to 12 residues. The CDR3 loop is CASSYGEETQYF. DNA of the CDR3: TGTGCCAGCAGTTACGGAGAGGAGACCCAGTACTTC.

The chain employs TRBV20-1 and TRBJ2-1, with a tentative D call TRBD2 (6 bases). Germline lookup yields CDR1 DFQATT and CDR2 SNEGSKA (reference sequence). This CDR3 has 14 residues. V lost 3 bases and J 8 bases, leaving 17 bases between the germline ends. The CDR3 protein is CSASYGLRRDEQFF. The CDR3 bases are TGCAGTGCTAGTTACGGGCTCCGGAGGGATGAGCAGTTCTTC.

This chain joins TRBV5-4 and TRBJ1-1, with D possibly matching TRBD1 (5 bases). V was trimmed by 3 bases and J by 1 base, leaving 13 bases between them. There are 15 residues in the CDR3. Germline CDR1 SGHNT, CDR2 YYREEE (reference sequence). Written as DNA, the CDR3 is TGTGCCAGCAGCTGGGACGGGAGGGCGAACACTGAAGCTTTCTTT. It translates to CASSWDGRANTEAFF. Together with reference TRBV5-4 and TRBJ1-1, the CDR3 gives the full variable domain: ETGVTQSPTHLIKTRGQQVTLRCSSQSGHNTVSWYQQALGQGPQFIFQYYREEENGRGNFPPRFSGLQFPNYSSELNVNALELDDSALYLCASSWDGRANTEAFFGQGTRLTVV.

This chain uses TRBV10-1 with TRBJ2-5, with 7 bases aligning to TRBD1. The germline V gene has CDR1 WNHNN and CDR2 SYGVQD (reference sequence). The CDR3 spans 14 residues. Trimming at V came to 5 bases and at J to 3 bases, leaving 6 bases not matched to a gene. This chain's CDR3 is CASSTAGGEETQYF. Written as DNA, the CDR3 is TGCGCCAGCAGTACGGCAGGGGGTGAAGAGACCCAGTACTTC.

The table lists this clone with a few counts. V gene TRBV10-3 combines with J gene TRBJ2-3; 8 nucleotides align to TRBD1. The CDR3 runs 20 residues. Looked up from germline, CDR1 is ENHRY and CDR2 is SYGVKD. The trim removed 0 bases at V and 2 bases at J, leaving 16 bases unmatched. In DNA, the CDR3 is TGTGCCATCAGTGAGTCGGTCGCCGTAACCGGGACAGGCTTCACAGATACGCAGTATTTT. This gives the protein CAISESVAVTGTGFTDTQYF.

This clone appeared once. The rearrangement joins TRBV6-5 to TRBJ2-7, with D possibly TRBD2 on 5 matching bases. The length of the CDR3 is 15 residues. Trimming left V 7 bases short and J 1 base short, with 17 bases between. Germline V lookup: CDR1 MNHEY, CDR2 SVGAGI. CDR3 amino acids: CASKEGGVESYEQYF. In DNA, the CDR3 is TGTGCCAGCAAAGAGGGTGGGGTCGAGTCCTACGAGCAGTACTTC.

The rearrangement uses TRBV7-9 and TRBJ1-2, with D tentatively TRBD1 (6 bases). The CDR3 has 14 residues. V gave up 7 bases and J gave up 4 bases, with 16 bases separating them. The germline CDR1 and CDR2 sequences are SEHNR and FQNEAQ (reference sequence). The CDR3 DNA is TGTGCCAGCACCCTAGCAGGGGTAGGCTATGGCTACACCTTC. Encoded protein: CASTLAGVGYGYTF. Full variable domain (outside the CDR3, taken from reference TRBV7-9 and TRBJ1-2): DTGVSQNPRHKITKRGQNVTFRCDPISEHNRLYWYRQTLGQGPEFLTYFQNEAQLEKSRLLSDRFSAERPKGSFSTLEIQRTEQGDSAMYLCASTLAGVGYGYTFGSGTRLTVV.

The chain links TRBV6-1 to TRBJ1-5; D unclear. The CDR3 consists of 17 residues. Trimming removed 0 bases from V and 4 bases from J, with 16 bases in between. Germline V gene sequence: CDR1 MNHNS, CDR2 SASEGT. The CDR3 sequence is CASSEAWGGRVNQPQHF. The CDR3 DNA reads as TGTGCCAGCAGTGAAGCGTGGGGTGGGCGGGTGAATCAGCCCCAGCATTTT.